This T cell receptor beta chain comes out of a study of Graves' ophthalmopathy and Graves' hyperthyroidism. Germline assignment: CDR1 SGHTA and CDR2 FQGNSA. Trimming removed 5 bases from V and 6 bases from J; junction bases left unmatched: 10. The CDR3 covers 15 residues. Broader study findings: At about 70% sensitivity and approximately 72% specificity, the model predicted progression of the ophthalmopathy.

This clonotype was recorded many times. Its antigen is not identified. RNA transcripts yielded amplified TCR beta CDR3 regions. HTBI primers were employed in first-round RT-PCR, then a second-round multiplex PCR followed. One entry per CDR3 protein, called by TCRdb with MiXCR from the multiplex PCR reads. The sample contains fewer than 350,000 distinct CDR3 sequences, roughly 17% of which appear only once. Material for sequencing was peripheral blood. V gene TRBV7-2 combines with J gene TRBJ2-5; TRBD1 matches 9 bases. The sequence was collected from an adult man with Graves' ophthalmopathy. The DNA of the CDR3 is TGTGCCAGCAGCACACAGGGACAGGGTTTTCAGACCCAGTACTTC. Protein sequence: CASSTQGQGFQTQYF.